These 32 T cell receptor beta chains originate from one sample sequenced in a study of CD8+ T cells in alopecia areata. Treatment given: oral pan-JAK inhibitor, 5-10 mg twice daily. Once RNA had been extracted, it was reverse transcribed into cDNA to act as the sequencing template. Sequencing was performed with immunoSEQ multiplex PCR; in TCRdb, only in-frame clones are kept and a portion is missing. The sample has approximately 210,000 clones; 64% are singletons. The sequenced sample was CD4+ T cells sorted from blood, obtained at week 4, from a patient treated with tofacitinib. The receptors come from a human donor with alopecia areata.

V is TRBV9 and J is TRBJ1-2, with TRBD1 matching 8 bases. This CDR3 comprises 16 residues. J was trimmed by 1 base and V by 0 bases; bases with no gene match: 5. Per the germline V gene, CDR1 is SGDLS and CDR2 is YYNGEE. CDR3 amino acids: CASSVGTGGLNYGYTF. In nucleotides, the CDR3 is TGTGCCAGCAGCGTAGGAACAGGGGGACTTAACTATGGCTACACCTTC.

The chain recombines TRBV23-1 with TRBJ2-3, with unresolved D. TRBV23-1 is annotated as an ORF whose role is uncertain. With 2 bases removed from V and 4 bases from J, the gap between germline ends came to 7 bases. CDR3 length: 13 amino acids. The CDR3 sequence: CASSQSEADTQYF. CDR3 bases: TGCGCCAGCAGTCAAAGCGAGGCAGATACGCAGTATTTT.

The gene calls are TRBV5-1 and TRBJ1-1; the D gene is possibly TRBD1 (6 bases). The CDR3 is 15 residues long. Germline V gene sequence: CDR1 SGHRS, CDR2 YFSETQ. The ends were cut back, 4 bases at V and 1 base at J, with 14 bases in the middle. CDR3 DNA sequence: TGCGCCAGCAGCGTGGGACACTCTACGAACACTGAAGCTTTCTTT. Its translation is CASSVGHSTNTEAFF.

This chain uses TRBV5-4 with TRBJ1-2; D uncertain. CDR3 length equals 14 residues. V was clipped by 4 bases and J by 8 bases, with 18 bases between them. Germline CDR1 SGHNT, CDR2 YYREEE (reference sequence). CDR3 region: CASSPPVTGEGYTF. CDR3 in DNA: TGTGCCAGCAGCCCGCCGGTCACCGGGGAAGGCTACACCTTC.

The chain has TRBV5-5 and TRBJ2-5, with a weak D call TRBD2 (5 bases). Looked up from germline, CDR1 is SGHKS and CDR2 is YYEKEE (reference sequence). The CDR3 has 13 amino acids. V was trimmed by 4 bases and J by 5 bases, leaving 12 bases between them. The CDR3: CASSRGLGETQYF. The CDR3 nucleotides read TGTGCCAGCAGCCGAGGGTTAGGGGAGACCCAGTACTTC.

V and J are TRBV5-1 and TRBJ2-5, with D hard to call. The CDR3 has 12 residues. The V end was cut by 8 bases, the J end by 2 bases, with 10 bases between. Germline V CDR1 and CDR2: SGHRS, YFSETQ. The CDR3 spells CASRRQQETQYF. Here the CDR3 DNA reads TGCGCCAGTCGGCGGCAACAAGAGACCCAGTACTTC.

The rearrangement links TRBV4-2 to TRBJ2-7; D not certain. Germline V gives CDR1 LGHNA, CDR2 YNFKEQ. This CDR3 contains 14 residues. The ends were cut back, 3 bases at V and 4 bases at J, with 13 bases in the middle. The CDR3 region has the DNA TGTGCCAGCAGCCAGGCCCCCGGAATGTACGAGCAGTACTTC. Translation: CASSQAPGMYEQYF.

The rearrangement links TRBV10-3 to TRBJ2-3, with 11 nucleotides matching TRBD2. Germline CDR1 reads ENHRY; CDR2 reads SYGVKD. This CDR3 region has 18 residues. J was trimmed by 1 base and V by 7 bases; bases with no gene match: 13. The CDR3 coding sequence is TGTGCCATCAAGTCGTTTAGCGGGGGGGCTTGGGGCACAGATACGCAGTATTTT. As protein: CAIKSFSGGAWGTDTQYF.

The chain recombines TRBV5-5 with TRBJ2-5, with 7 bases matching TRBD1. The CDR3 runs 14 residues. From germline, CDR1 is SGHKS and CDR2 YYEKEE (reference sequence). After removal of 4 bases from V and 1 base from J, the junction contained 4 bases not matched to a gene. The DNA for the CDR3 is TGTGCCAGCAGCCGACGGGACAGCCAAGAGACCCAGTACTTC. Translation gives CASSRRDSQETQYF.

The chain links TRBV6-6 to TRBJ1-2; 7 bases match TRBD1. The trim removed 5 bases at V and 2 bases at J, leaving 5 bases unmatched. In germline, CDR1 is MNHNY, CDR2 SVGAGI (reference sequence). The CDR3 loop spans 14 amino acids. The CDR3 is CASSPPTGNYGYTF. DNA for the CDR3: TGTGCCAGCAGTCCACCGACAGGGAACTATGGCTACACCTTC.

This clone was observed a few times. The genes are TRBV5-4 and TRBJ1-1; 9 bases are a match to TRBD1. V lost 4 bases and J lost 8; bases outside the gene matches: 3. Looked up from germline, CDR1 is SGHNT and CDR2 is YYREEE (reference sequence). The CDR3 spans 12 residues. The CDR3 spells CASSRGQGEAFF. Written as DNA, the CDR3 is TGTGCCAGCAGCCGGGGACAGGGCGAAGCTTTCTTT.

This clone was seen more than once but under ten times. This chain links TRBV5-6 with TRBJ1-5; D perhaps matches TRBD1 (5 bases). V gave up 1 base and J gave up 0 bases, with 8 bases separating them. Germline V lookup: CDR1 SGHDT, CDR2 YYEEEE. There are 15 residues in the CDR3. Here the CDR3 DNA reads TGTGCCAGCAGCTTGCGGGGCTATAGCAATCAGCCCCAGCATTTT. Residues: CASSLRGYSNQPQHF.

V gene TRBV5-1 combines with J gene TRBJ2-4; a possible D gene is TRBD1 (6 bases). This CDR3 region has 14 residues. Trimming left V 0 bases short and J 6 bases short, with 10 bases between. CDR1 and CDR2 from the germline V gene are SGHRS and YFSETQ. The CDR3 nucleotides are TGCGCCAGCAGCTTGGGACAGGTTGGAAACATTCAGTACTTC. Protein sequence: CASSLGQVGNIQYF.

The genes are TRBV7-9 and TRBJ1-1, with D maybe TRBD1 (6 bases). Germline lookup yields CDR1 SEHNR and CDR2 FQNEAQ (reference sequence). Trimming stripped 3 bases from V and 0 bases from J, with 11 bases between. CDR3 length: 15 residues. The CDR3 DNA follows: TGTGCCAGCAGCTTTGGACAGACCATGAACACTGAAGCTTTCTTT. It codes for CASSFGQTMNTEAFF.

This chain connects TRBV6-5 to TRBJ2-5; 7 nucleotides agree with TRBD2. With V trimmed by 6 bases and J by 7 bases, 8 bases remained unmatched. Germline V CDR1 and CDR2: MNHEY, SVGAGI. The CDR3 is made up of 13 amino acids. The CDR3 sequence is CASRRPGEGTQYF. In DNA, the CDR3 is TGTGCCAGCAGGAGACCGGGGGAGGGGACCCAGTACTTC.

A few counts support this clone. The chain combines TRBV7-9 with TRBJ1-2; TRBD1 matches at 8 bases. Trimming cost V 5 bases and J 2 bases; bases outside gene matches: 4. From germline, CDR1 is SEHNR and CDR2 FQNEAQ (reference sequence). The CDR3 is made up of 14 amino acids. CDR3 DNA sequence: TGTGCCAGCAGCGCCCGGACAGGGAACTATGGCTACACCTTC. Encoded protein: CASSARTGNYGYTF.

The CDR3 here is CASRTGAQETQYF. The CDR3 bases are TGTGCCAGCAGGACAGGGGCCCAAGAGACCCAGTACTTC. This chain joins TRBV5-6 and TRBJ2-5; TRBD1 matches 8 bases. The CDR3 is made up of 13 amino acids. Germline V gene lookup returns CDR1 SGHDT and CDR2 YYEEEE. V was pared by 5 bases and J by 1 base, with 1 base of the junction left unmatched.

The chain is built from TRBV10-3 and TRBJ2-7, with TRBD2 identical over 7 bases. After removal of 10 bases from V and 8 bases from J, the junction contained 11 bases not matched to a gene. Germline V gene data show CDR1 as ENHRY and CDR2 as SYGVKD. This CDR3 spans 12 amino acids. The DNA for the CDR3 is TGTGCCAACCCCGGGGGGTTCGGTCAGCAGTACTTC. Translated: CANPGGFGQQYF.

This clone appeared a single time. V and J are TRBV9 and TRBJ2-7; no firm D call. The CDR3 covers 14 residues. Trimming left V 0 bases short and J 2 bases short, with 9 bases between. Germline CDR1 is SGDLS and CDR2 is YYNGEE. The CDR3 nucleotides are TGTGCCAGCAGCGTAGGGGTTTCGCCCTACGAGCAGTACTTC. Protein: CASSVGVSPYEQYF.

The rearrangement joins TRBV10-3 to TRBJ2-7, with D hard to call. Trimming pared 1 base from V and 3 bases from J, leaving 13 bases between. In germline, CDR1 is ENHRY, CDR2 SYGVKD. The CDR3 runs 15 residues. Here the CDR3 reads CAISELREVGYEQYF. The CDR3 bases are TGTGCCATCAGTGAGTTGAGAGAGGTAGGCTACGAGCAGTACTTC.

This clone has only a few counts. This sequence joins TRBV30 and TRBJ1-5; D call uncertain. Trimming cost V 3 bases and J 8 bases, with 20 bases left between them. Germline CDR1 GTSNPN, CDR2 SVGIG (reference sequence). This CDR3 has 15 residues. The CDR3 sequence is CAWRQKGSRWEPQHF. CDR3 DNA: TGTGCCTGGAGGCAAAAAGGTTCTAGATGGGAGCCCCAGCATTTT.

This rearrangement joins TRBV6-5 to TRBJ2-7; D gene ambiguous. CDR1 is MNHEY, CDR2 SVGAGI, per germline. V was pared by 5 bases and J by 6 bases, with 17 bases between. The length of the CDR3 is 14 residues. CDR3 region: CASSLQSLNSEQYF. The CDR3 DNA reads as TGTGCCAGCAGTCTCCAATCCCTCAACTCCGAGCAGTACTTC.

A word on this clone: In the same sample, other DNA sequences code for this CDR3. V usage is TRBV2 and J usage is TRBJ1-2; D perhaps matches TRBD1 (5 bases). CDR3 length: 12 amino acids. CDR1 SNHLY and CDR2 FYNNEI come from the germline V gene. V lost 1 base, J lost 5 bases, and 5 bases lay in between. CDR3 in amino acids: CASSEGGYGYTF. The CDR3, as DNA: TGTGCCAGCAGTGAAGGGGGGTATGGCTACACCTTC.

The chain is built from TRBV7-9 and TRBJ2-2; TRBD1 matches at 8 bases. Germline-derived CDR1 and CDR2 are SEHNR and FQNEAQ (reference sequence). J lost 5 bases, V lost 2 bases, and 4 bases had no gene match. The CDR3 covers 15 residues. DNA of the CDR3: TGTGCCAGCAGCTTACAGGGGGCAGGAACCGGGGAGCTGTTTTTT. Its protein is CASSLQGAGTGELFF. The full variable domain, with the rest looked up from reference TRBV7-9 and TRBJ2-2, is DTGVSQNPRHKITKRGQNVTFRCDPISEHNRLYWYRQTLGQGPEFLTYFQNEAQLEKSRLLSDRFSAERPKGSFSTLEIQRTEQGDSAMYLCASSLQGAGTGELFFGEGSRLTVL.

The CDR3 DNA sequence: TGTGCCAGCAGCTTGGGCAGACTAATTTACGAGCAGTACTTC. Translating gives CASSLGRLIYEQYF. This chain connects TRBV7-8 to TRBJ2-7; weak D call: TRBD2 (5 bases). The CDR3 is 14 amino acids. CDR1 SGHVS and CDR2 FQNEAQ come from the germline V gene. Trimming pared 3 bases from V and 4 bases from J, leaving 13 bases between.

This CDR3 reads CASGDGDTQYF. The CDR3 region has the DNA TGTGCCAGTGGCGACGGAGATACGCAGTATTTT. The V gene is TRBV19, the J gene TRBJ2-3; D gene uncertain. CDR3 length: 11 amino acids. Trimming left V 8 bases short and J 5 bases short, with 8 bases between. Germline CDR1 LNHDA, CDR2 SQIVND (reference sequence). The variable domain in full, with the rest retrieved from reference TRBV19 and TRBJ2-3, is DGGITQSPKYLFRKEGQNVTLSCEQNLNHDAMYWYRQDPGQGLRLIYYSQIVNDFQKGDIAEGYSVSREKKESFPLTVTSAQKNPTAFYLCASGDGDTQYFGPGTRLTVL.

This clone was seen a handful of times. The chain employs TRBV4-2 and TRBJ1-2; weak D call: TRBD1 (5 bases). Germline V gene sequence: CDR1 LGHNA, CDR2 YNFKEQ. The CDR3 consists of 14 residues. Trimming cost V 0 bases and J 5 bases, with 10 bases left between them. CDR3 protein: CASSQDGTSYGYTF. The CDR3, as DNA: TGTGCCAGCAGCCAAGATGGGACCTCGTATGGCTACACCTTC.

The V gene is TRBV7-2, the J gene TRBJ2-5; 11 nucleotides agree with TRBD1. This CDR3 region has 16 residues. After removal of 4 bases from V and 4 bases from J, the junction contained 8 bases not matched to a gene. Germline V CDR1 and CDR2: SGHTA, FQGNSA. The CDR3 protein is CASSWGDRGLGETQYF. The CDR3 DNA follows: TGTGCCAGCAGCTGGGGGGACAGGGGGTTGGGAGAGACCCAGTACTTC. Filled out from reference TRBV7-2 and TRBJ2-5, the complete variable domain reads GAGVSQSPSNKVTEKGKDVELRCDPISGHTALYWYRQSLGQGLEFLIYFQGNSAPDKSGLPSDRFSAERTGGSVSTLTIQRTQQEDSAVYLCASSWGDRGLGETQYFGPGTRLLVL.

The chain uses TRBV7-6 and TRBJ1-1; D is unclear. CDR3 length equals 15 residues. In germline, CDR1 is SGHVS, CDR2 FNYEAQ. Trimming stripped 2 bases from V and 3 bases from J, with 13 bases between. The CDR3 reads CASSLYPSRDTEAFF. The CDR3 coding sequence is TGTGCCAGCAGCTTATACCCGAGCCGGGACACTGAAGCTTTCTTT.

This sequence joins TRBV29-1 and TRBJ2-3, with D perhaps matching TRBD1 (5 bases). The CDR3 loop spans 13 amino acids. Trimming took 6 bases from V and 4 from J, leaving 14 bases between them. The germline V gene encodes CDR1 SQVTM and CDR2 ANQGSEA. The DNA of the CDR3 is TGCAGCGTCCACGGCAGGGTTTCAGATACGCAGTATTTT. It encodes CSVHGRVSDTQYF.

At least ten counts were recorded for this clone. The chain uses TRBV7-9 and TRBJ1-4; perhaps TRBD1 as D (5 bases). Germline V gene data show CDR1 as SEHNR and CDR2 as FQNEAQ (reference sequence). The CDR3 totals 14 residues. V was shortened by 3 bases and J by 3 bases, with 8 bases between the two germline ends. The CDR3 bases are TGTGCCAGCAGCTTGAGGGGAGCTAATGAAAAACTGTTTTTT. It specifies CASSLRGANEKLFF.

The CDR3 nucleotides are TGTGCCAGCAGCCCAGGGGGGCGGGGGCCCCAAGAGACCCAGTACTTC. Amino acids: CASSPGGRGPQETQYF. The rearrangement links TRBV11-2 to TRBJ2-5; D possibly matches TRBD1 or TRBD2 (7 bases each). This CDR3 region has 16 residues. Germline lookup yields CDR1 SGHAT and CDR2 FQNNGV. Trimming left V 5 bases short and J 1 base short, with 17 bases between.